The present TCR beta chain was sequenced within a study of T cells in Graves' hyperthyroidism and ophthalmopathy. The CDR3 sequence is 13 residues long. Germline V gives CDR1 SGHTA, CDR2 FQGNSA. The V end lost 1 base, the J end lost 9 bases, and 10 bases lay between the germline ends. Exclusions: uncontrolled infection, other autoimmune disease, pregnancy, lactation. Amplification targeted TCR beta CDR3 regions from RNA transcripts. In the first-round RT-PCR of the TCR CDR3, the HTBI primer set was used. TCRdb ran MiXCR on the multiplex PCR reads and lists one entry per CDR3 protein. This table has approximately 610,000 distinct CDR3 sequences, approximately 15% appearing once. Many counts were recorded for this clonotype.

This clonotype originated in a woman in her forties with Graves' ophthalmopathy. The chain recombines TRBV7-2 with TRBJ1-5; D is uncertain. The sample comprised blood. In nucleotides, the CDR3 is TGTGCCAGCAGCTTAGAGGGAATTGTGCCCCAGCATTTT. Its protein is CASSLEGIVPQHF.